The 17 T cell receptor beta chains below come from one sample, sequenced in a study of OX40 agonist ivuxolimab in advanced cancers. Measured with immunoSEQ multiplex PCR; TCRdb has only the in-frame clones, and not every one. Among about 49,000 clones listed, roughly 84% were seen once. The sequences come from CD4+ or CD8+ T cells sorted from blood, collected in a trial of the OX40 agonist ivuxolimab. These receptors came from an adult with an advanced solid tumor such as melanoma, head and neck, liver or kidney cancer.

This chain uses TRBV7-2 with TRBJ1-5, with D hard to call. Per germline, CDR1 SGHTA and CDR2 FQGNSA. V lost 5 bases and J 2 bases, leaving 10 bases between the germline ends. There are 14 residues in the CDR3. CDR3 protein: CASSLWGGNQPQHF. The CDR3 DNA sequence: TGTGCCAGCAGCCTGTGGGGTGGCAATCAGCCCCAGCATTTT.

This clone appeared a few times. V and J are TRBV7-2 and TRBJ2-1; 8 bases line up with TRBD2. J was trimmed by 7 bases and V by 3 bases; bases with no gene match: 5. The CDR3 runs 14 residues. In germline, CDR1 is SGHTA, CDR2 FQGNSA. The CDR3 DNA sequence: TGTGCCAGCAGCTTTGCGGGAGGTGGGAATGAGCAGTTCTTC. Translated: CASSFAGGGNEQFF.

The chain carries TRBV21-1 and TRBJ2-1; the table assigns TRBD2, which was not confirmed against the DNA. TRBV21-1 is reported as a pseudogene. The CDR3 consists of 21 residues. The CDR3 here is CASSKEGSGRAVDIFYNEQFF. In nucleotides, the CDR3 is TGTGCCAGCAGCAAAGAAGGGAGCGGGAGGGCTGTGGACATTTTTTACAATGAGCAGTTCTTC.

The genes are TRBV16 and TRBJ1-1; tentative D call: TRBD1 (5 bases). The germline gives CDR1 KGHSY, CDR2 FQNENV. Trimming removed 0 bases from V and 1 base from J, with 9 bases in between. This CDR3 spans 15 amino acids. The DNA for the CDR3 is TGTGCCAGCAGCCAATCGGGGAGGGGGAACACTGAAGCTTTCTTT. It translates to CASSQSGRGNTEAFF.

This chain connects TRBV20-1 to TRBJ2-1; D remains unclear. V lost 2 bases and J lost 10, with 9 bases in between. This CDR3 is built from 11 residues. Germline CDR1 DFQATT, CDR2 SNEGSKA (reference sequence). The CDR3 coding sequence is TGCAGTGCTAGAATACAGTGGGAGCAGTTCTTC. Translation: CSARIQWEQFF.

J is TRBJ2-2 and V is TRBV5-4; 8 bases line up with TRBD1. The CDR3 sequence is 16 residues long. Trimming removed 0 bases from V and 4 bases from J; junction bases left unmatched: 5. Germline V gene data show CDR1 as SGHNT and CDR2 as YYREEE (reference sequence). Here the CDR3 DNA reads TGTGCCAGCAGCTTGGACGGGACAGGTAGCACCGGGGAGCTGTTTTTT. Protein product: CASSLDGTGSTGELFF.

The J gene is TRBJ1-5, the V gene TRBV7-2; 7 bases fit TRBD1. The CDR3 loop spans 16 amino acids. CDR1 SGHTA and CDR2 FQGNSA come from the germline V gene. J lost 7 bases, V lost 1 base, and 10 bases had no gene match. The CDR3 nucleotides read TGTGCCAGCAGCTTAGTCGGGCAGGGGGACGGGCAGCCCCAGCATTTT. This gives the protein CASSLVGQGDGQPQHF.

V gene TRBV19 combines with J gene TRBJ2-7; D is perhaps TRBD2 (6 bases). Germline V gene sequence: CDR1 LNHDA, CDR2 SQIVND (reference sequence). V was cut by 5 bases and J by 0 bases, with 8 bases left in between. The length of the CDR3 is 13 residues. The CDR3 reads CASSSTSSYEQYF. CDR3 coding DNA: TGTGCCAGTAGTTCGACTAGCTCCTACGAGCAGTACTTC.

V and J are TRBV5-8 and TRBJ2-7; no clear D. V gave up 2 bases and J gave up 2 bases, with 8 bases separating them. This CDR3 has 13 residues. Per germline, CDR1 SGHTS and CDR2 YDEGEE. CDR3 coding DNA: TGTGCCAGCAGCTTCAGACGAGCCTACGAGCAGTACTTC. This gives the protein CASSFRRAYEQYF.

This chain joins TRBV7-3 and TRBJ1-1; no clear D gene. With 0 bases removed from V and 5 bases from J, the gap between germline ends came to 10 bases. The germline gives CDR1 SGHTA, CDR2 FQGTGA. CDR3 length equals 14 residues. The chain's CDR3 is CASSLTDRATEAFF. In nucleotides, the CDR3 is TGTGCCAGCAGCTTAACGGATAGGGCGACTGAAGCTTTCTTT.

V is TRBV29-1 and J is TRBJ1-2, with 9 bases matching TRBD1. The germline CDR1 and CDR2 sequences are SQVTM and ANQGSEA. The V and J ends lost 2 bases and 6 bases, in that order; junction bases with no gene match: 10. The CDR3 has 15 amino acids. CDR3 amino acids: CSVEPLDRGRDGYTF. DNA of the CDR3: TGCAGCGTTGAACCCCTGGACAGGGGTAGGGATGGCTACACCTTC.

The rearrangement links TRBV27 to TRBJ2-2; D tentatively fits TRBD1 or TRBD2 (5 bases each). Trimming left V 3 bases short and J 4 bases short, with 12 bases between. The CDR3 has 15 residues. Germline V lookup: CDR1 MNHEY, CDR2 SMNVEV (reference sequence). The CDR3 sequence is CASSFVGESTGELFF. CDR3 bases: TGTGCCAGCAGTTTCGTGGGGGAGAGCACCGGGGAGCTGTTTTTT.

This clone came up a few times. This rearrangement joins TRBV7-3 to TRBJ2-6; possibly TRBD1 or TRBD2 for D (5 bases each). CDR3 length: 18 residues. The V end lost 0 bases, the J end lost 2 bases, and 14 bases lay between the germline ends. Germline CDR1 SGHTA, CDR2 FQGTGA. This CDR3 reads CASSLTSPRGPGANVLTF. The CDR3 DNA is TGTGCCAGCAGCTTAACGTCCCCAAGGGGACCTGGGGCCAACGTCCTGACTTTC.

The rearrangement links TRBV28 to TRBJ2-5, with no clear D. V shed 2 bases and J shed 9 bases, with 10 bases lying between them. Germline CDR1 MDHEN, CDR2 SYDVKM. The CDR3 loop spans 12 amino acids. The CDR3 nucleotides read TGTGCCAGCAGTTTAGCCGGCCTGTCCCAGTACTTC. Its translation is CASSLAGLSQYF.

This clone was observed a few times. The V call is TRBV29-1, the J call TRBJ1-4; 8 bases line up with TRBD1. CDR3 length equals 13 residues. Germline V lookup: CDR1 SQVTM, CDR2 ANQGSEA. CDR3 DNA sequence: TGCAGTGCCTTTGGGACAGGTGGGGAAAAACTGTTTTTT. Amino acids: CSAFGTGGEKLFF.

The chain employs TRBV10-2 and TRBJ2-3, with D perhaps matching TRBD2 (5 bases). With 2 bases removed from V and 1 base from J, the gap between germline ends came to 13 bases. The CDR3 loop spans 16 amino acids. Germline CDR1 and CDR2: WSHSY and SAAADI. DNA for the CDR3: TGCGCCAGCAGTGAGCCTACTAGGACTGGCACAGATACGCAGTATTTT. This encodes CASSEPTRTGTDTQYF.

The chain carries TRBV5-1 and TRBJ1-4; D might be TRBD1 (5 bases). V lost 0 bases and J lost 0, with 6 bases in between. This CDR3 is 15 amino acids long. Germline V gene data show CDR1 as SGHRS and CDR2 as YFSETQ. CDR3: CASSLGGATNEKLFF. CDR3 bases: TGCGCCAGCAGCTTGGGGGGCGCAACTAATGAAAAACTGTTTTTT.